This TCR beta chain was retrieved from a study of Graves' ophthalmopathy and Graves' hyperthyroidism. As for the study in general: Peripheral blood sampling occurred at initial diagnosis, before any treatment. Study-level points and caveats: Blood shared most expanded thyroid clonotypes above 0.001 frequency.

This clonotype showed up many times. Its target is unknown. Other autoimmune diseases, uncontrolled infections, pregnancy or lactation excluded patients from enrollment. Amplification of the TCR beta CDR3 regions used RNA transcripts (as template). In the first round, RT-PCR was carried out with HTBI primers, and a multiplex PCR formed the second round. MiXCR, applied by TCRdb to the multiplex PCR reads, yields one record per CDR3 protein. The repertoire consists of about 480,000 distinct CDR3 sequences, with about 15% occurring once and the leading ten covering more than 8.5%. V lost 6 bases, J lost 8 bases, and 13 bases lay in between. The CDR3 runs 13 residues. CDR1 and CDR2 from the germline V gene are MNHEY and SVGAGI.

The rearrangement joins TRBV6-5 to TRBJ2-2, with a tentative D call TRBD2 (5 bases). The receptor was isolated from a young woman with Graves' ophthalmopathy. Sequencing input: blood. The CDR3, as DNA: TGTGCCAGCAGATTTACTAGTTCTGGGGAGCTGTTTTTT. This encodes CASRFTSSGELFF.